A single T cell receptor (beta chain) is shown here with its context. The data belong to a study of blood T cell repertoires in COVID-19. For the study at large: The study drew acute and convalescent COVID-19 samples from the United States, Italy and Spain. T cells, B-cell-depleted T cells, or PBMCs provided the cDNA or gDNA that served as material.

Methods used by the authors: For nucleated cells, counts were estimated from reference gene primer amplification. The protocol was immunoSEQ multiplex PCR, while the TCRdb copy is restricted to in-frame clones and leaves out a portion. V, J and clone size were drawn from that table, and D and trimming were deduced from the DNA. This table has 120,000 to 150,000 clones, more than 75% appearing once. With V trimmed by 6 bases and J by 8 bases, 7 bases remained unmatched. The CDR3 runs 14 residues. Germline CDR1 reads MGHDK; CDR2 reads SYGVNS. The origin of this receptor is a woman between 45 and 60 years old with acute or convalescent COVID-19. V is TRBV25-1 and J is TRBJ1-4; TRBD1 agrees at 9 bases. The sample taken for sequencing was peripheral blood. CDR3 in amino acids: CASSAGTGPEKLFF. CDR3 DNA: TGTGCCAGCAGCGCCGGGACAGGGCCCGAAAAACTGTTTTTT.